Sequencing of this T cell receptor beta chain was carried out in a study of CD8 T cells in Susac syndrome. The authors reverse transcribed 0.5 to 1 ug RNA with random hexamers. MiXCR, applied by TCRdb to the immunoSEQ multiplex PCR reads, yields one record per CDR3 protein. The data contain approximately 180,000 distinct CDR3 sequences, roughly 95% of them singletons. CDR3 length equals 13 residues. Germline V lookup: CDR1 KGHSH, CDR2 LQKENI. V dropped 3 bases and J dropped 2 bases, with 7 bases sitting between them. In contrast to the negatively isolated CD8+ and CD4+ T cells, TEMRA cells were FACS-enriched.

This TCR was sampled from a human donor with multiple sclerosis. This chain connects TRBV18 to TRBJ1-2; D not certain. The sample was CD4+ T cells from PBMCs. The CDR3 reads CASSPGENYGYTF. The CDR3 coding sequence is TGTGCCAGCTCACCTGGGGAGAACTATGGCTACACCTTC.